This TCR beta chain was obtained from a study of blood T cell repertoires in COVID-19. In the authors' methods: The assay estimated nucleated cells by amplifying reference gene primers. The assay was immunoSEQ multiplex PCR, and TCRdb's table has in-frame clones only and misses some. V, J and clone size derive from that table, while D and trimming were established from the DNA sequence. The sample consists of around 260,000 clones, approximately 93% of them appearing once. This CDR3 comprises 14 residues. V lost 6 bases and J 0 bases, leaving 11 bases between the germline ends. Germline CDR1 LNHDA, CDR2 SQIVND (reference sequence).

The V and J genes are TRBV19 and TRBJ1-1; possibly TRBD1 for D (5 bases). The source material was peripheral blood. This TCR derives from a woman aged 25 to 39 with COVID-19, enrolled during active disease. The CDR3 DNA sequence: TGTGCCAGTAGACCACAGGTCATGAACACTGAAGCTTTCTTT. It codes for CASRPQVMNTEAFF.